This is a list of T cell receptor beta chains from one sample in a study of CD8 T cells in ankylosing spondylitis. TCRdb fed the 5' RACE reads into MiXCR, producing one record per CDR3 protein. Found here are around 120,000 distinct CDR3 sequences, roughly 13% of them singletons; the top ten hold about 3%. Sequences were obtained from blood, either unsorted or a sorted T cell fraction (not recorded which). The receptors were sampled from a female donor with ankylosing spondylitis or in good health (not recorded which). CDR3s include the opening cysteine and the closing phenylalanine or tryptophan. The D gene is left open where the match is weak. Rows give clone size only sometimes, using once, few, many, or a class for an expanded clone.

TRBJ2-5 few TRBD2 TRBV5-1 CASSLDLAGGGETQYF TGCGCCAGCAGCTTGGATCTAGCGGGGGGCGGAGAGACCCAGTACTTC
TRBJ2-7 many - TRBV29-1 CSVELASYEQYF TGCAGCGTGGAACTCGCCTCCTACGAGCAGTACTTC
TRBJ2-1 - - TRBV5-6 CASSRDWANSYNEQFF TGTGCCAGCAGCAGGGACTGGGCCAACTCCTACAATGAGCAGTTCTTC
TRBJ1-1 - - TRBV28 CASSFIPLNTEAFF TGTGCCAGCAGTTTTATCCCATTGAACACTGAAGCTTTCTTT
TRBJ2-1 many TRBD2 TRBV20-1 CSARPDSGSIYNEQFF TGCAGTGCTAGACCTGATAGCGGGAGTATCTACAATGAGCAGTTCTTC
TRBJ2-5 many TRBD1 TRBV20-1 CSTEDRQETQYF TGCAGTACCGAGGACAGGCAAGAGACCCAGTACTTC
TRBJ2-3 - - TRBV12-3/TRBV12-4 CASSLNMAGSHTDTQYF TGTGCCAGCAGTTTAAACATGGCGGGTTCCCACACAGATACGCAGTATTTT
TRBJ2-7 many - TRBV2 CASRPSAAYEQYF TGTGCCAGCAGGCCTTCTGCGGCCTACGAGCAGTACTTC
TRBJ1-2 - TRBD1 TRBV5-1 CASGPGQGLGNGYTF TGCGCCAGCGGACCGGGACAGGGGTTAGGCAATGGCTACACCTTC
TRBJ2-1 many - TRBV9 CASSVDDLGEQFF TGTGCCAGCAGCGTAGACGACCTTGGTGAGCAGTTCTTC
TRBJ1-1 many TRBD1 TRBV6-6 CASRETGGTEAFF TGTGCCAGCAGGGAGACAGGGGGCACTGAAGCTTTCTTT
TRBJ2-3 few TRBD2 TRBV20-1 CSSLAGGDTQYF TGCAGCTCCCTGGCGGGAGGGGATACGCAGTATTTT
TRBJ1-4 few - TRBV5-1 CASSLRGMEEKLFF TGCGCCAGCAGCTTACGAGGGATGGAGGAAAAACTGTTTTTT
TRBJ1-2 - - TRBV7-2 CASSLGEGRSYGYTF TGTGCCAGCAGCTTAGGGGAAGGGCGGAGCTATGGCTACACCTTC
TRBJ2-7 - - TRBV5-1 CASSSRLTSSYEQYF TGCGCCAGCAGCTCCAGACTGACGAGCTCCTACGAGCAGTACTTC
TRBJ1-4 many - TRBV20-1 CSARDGGPNEKLFF TGCAGTGCTAGAGATGGGGGTCCTAATGAAAAACTGTTTTTT
TRBJ2-2 many - TRBV29-1 CSVGSTGELFF TGCAGCGTTGGTTCCACCGGGGAGCTGTTTTTT
TRBJ2-4 - TRBD2 TRBV28 CASTTGTRVNF TGTGCCAGCACCACCGGGACTAGAGTGAACTTC
TRBJ2-3 - - TRBV4-1 CASSQVSPGTDTQYF TGCGCCAGCAGCCAAGTTTCCCCCGGCACAGATACGCAGTATTTT
TRBJ2-2 many - TRBV20-1 CSARAAVNTGELFF TGCAGTGCTCGGGCGGCGGTGAACACCGGGGAGCTGTTTTTT
TRBJ2-3 many - TRBV5-1 CASSLGEKVTDTQYF TGCGCCAGCAGCTTAGGAGAAAAGGTTACAGATACGCAGTATTTT
TRBJ2-7 - - TRBV15 CATSRAPGSYEQYF TGTGCCACCAGCAGAGCGCCGGGTAGCTACGAGCAGTACTTC
TRBJ2-2 - - TRBV20-1 CSARAGTTGELFF TGCAGTGCTAGAGCCGGGACCACCGGGGAGCTGTTTTTT
TRBJ2-2 - - TRBV5-6 CASSVGFFQSGELFF TGTGCCAGCAGCGTAGGGTTTTTTCAATCCGGGGAGCTGTTTTTT
TRBJ2-3 - - TRBV3-1 CACSQDWRATSTDTQYF TGTGCCTGCAGCCAAGATTGGAGGGCCACTAGCACAGATACGCAGTATTTT
TRBJ2-3 once - TRBV5-1 CASSLTLGGVADTQYF TGCGCCAGCAGCTTGACACTCGGAGGGGTCGCAGATACGCAGTATTTT
TRBJ2-7 - - TRBV11-2 CASGQGLYEQYF TGTGCCAGCGGGCAGGGTTTGTACGAGCAGTACTTC
TRBJ2-1 - TRBD2 TRBV13 CASRGAGTSGRNEQFF TGTGCCAGCAGAGGAGCCGGGACTAGCGGGAGAAATGAGCAGTTCTTC
TRBJ2-2 - - TRBV18 CASSPTTSYVGELFF TGTGCCAGCTCACCGACCACTAGCTACGTGGGGGAGCTGTTTTTT
TRBJ2-1 many - TRBV5-1 CASSELTSQQFF TGCGCCAGCAGCGAACTAACTAGTCAGCAGTTCTTC
TRBJ2-5 - - TRBV29-1 CSVESSRETQYF TGCAGCGTTGAATCTAGCAGAGAGACCCAGTACTTC
TRBJ2-3 - - TRBV27 CASSFQTTPDTQYF TGTGCCAGCAGTTTTCAGACAACACCAGATACGCAGTATTTT
TRBJ1-1 - - TRBV20-1 CSIPVLGGGSAFF TGCAGCATCCCGGTCCTTGGGGGAGGGTCGGCTTTCTTT
TRBJ1-3 few - TRBV18 CASSPLVAGLSGNTIYF TGTGCCAGCTCACCACTGGTTGCGGGCCTCTCTGGAAACACCATATATTTT
TRBJ2-1 many - TRBV29-1 CSVERGQPGEQFF TGCAGCGTTGAGAGAGGGCAGCCCGGGGAGCAGTTCTTC
TRBJ2-3 once - TRBV5-1 CASSLESIRGRTPLDTQYF TGCGCCAGCAGCTTGGAATCCATTCGGGGACGGACACCTTTAGATACGCAGTATTTT
TRBJ2-7 few - TRBV6-1 CASNMPVDSSGQSSYEQYF TGTGCCAGCAACATGCCAGTGGACAGTAGCGGGCAGAGCTCCTACGAGCAGTACTTC
TRBJ2-3 - - TRBV7-3 CASSLEGRAREDTQYF TGTGCCAGCAGCTTAGAAGGACGGGCGCGGGAAGATACGCAGTATTTT
TRBJ2-2 - TRBD2 TRBV12-3/TRBV12-4 CASSLLAGNTGELFF TGTGCCAGCAGTCTTTTAGCGGGAAACACCGGGGAGCTGTTTTTT
TRBJ2-3 many - TRBV28 CASSSRGGGTQYF TGTGCCAGCAGTTCCCGGGGTGGCGGTACGCAGTATTTT
TRBJ1-4 - TRBD1 TRBV5-1 CASSAGQYNEKLFF TGCGCCAGCAGCGCGGGACAGTATAATGAAAAACTGTTTTTT